This entry describes one T cell receptor (beta chain). This specimen belongs to a study of cytomegalovirus exposure and HLA in healthy donors. In the PCR, 60 Vbeta and 13 Jbeta primers were used. Some clones are missing from TCRdb's copy, which holds only in-frame ones; the method was immunoSEQ multiplex PCR. The profile shows over 100,000 clones, about 74% of them singletons. The CDR3 covers 14 residues. V was shortened by 1 base and J by 0 bases, with 6 bases between the two germline ends. Germline V lookup: CDR1 SGHVS, CDR2 FNYEAQ. The TCR was taken from a man in his forties or fifties in good health and CMV-seropositive. The specimen was PBMCs. The J gene is TRBJ1-2, the V gene TRBV7-6; D gene uncertain. CDR3 residues: CASSLGHANYGYTF. CDR3 nucleotides: TGTGCCAGCAGCTTAGGACATGCTAACTATGGCTACACCTTC.